This T cell receptor (beta chain) was recovered during a study of blood T cell repertoires in COVID-19. Concerning this clone: At one of its ends the junction is not consistent with the germline gene, which may arise from a read error.

Authors' methods: Estimated nucleated cell counts came from reference gene primer amplification. TCRdb's table, derived via immunoSEQ multiplex PCR, lists solely in-frame clones and lacks some. The V and J calls and clone size are taken from that table; D and trimming were inferred from the DNA. The sample carries about 220,000 clones, more than 75% recorded once. CDR3 size: 16 residues. The germline gives CDR1 SGHNT, CDR2 YYREEE (reference sequence). The chain carries TRBV5-4 and TRBJ2-3, with 8 positions matching TRBD1. The sequence was obtained from a man in his fifties who had recovered from COVID-19. What was sequenced was peripheral blood. The chain's CDR3 is CASRPNRDRPTDTQYF. The CDR3 bases are TGTGCCAGCAGGCCTAACCGGGACAGGCCCACAGACACGCAGTATTTT. Together with reference TRBV5-4 and TRBJ2-3, the CDR3 gives the full variable domain: ETGVTQSPTHLIKTRGQQVTLRCSSQSGHNTVSWYQQALGQGPQFIFQYYREEENGRGNFPPRFSGLQFPNYSSELNVNALELDDSALYLCASRPNRDRPTDTQYFGPGTRLTVL.